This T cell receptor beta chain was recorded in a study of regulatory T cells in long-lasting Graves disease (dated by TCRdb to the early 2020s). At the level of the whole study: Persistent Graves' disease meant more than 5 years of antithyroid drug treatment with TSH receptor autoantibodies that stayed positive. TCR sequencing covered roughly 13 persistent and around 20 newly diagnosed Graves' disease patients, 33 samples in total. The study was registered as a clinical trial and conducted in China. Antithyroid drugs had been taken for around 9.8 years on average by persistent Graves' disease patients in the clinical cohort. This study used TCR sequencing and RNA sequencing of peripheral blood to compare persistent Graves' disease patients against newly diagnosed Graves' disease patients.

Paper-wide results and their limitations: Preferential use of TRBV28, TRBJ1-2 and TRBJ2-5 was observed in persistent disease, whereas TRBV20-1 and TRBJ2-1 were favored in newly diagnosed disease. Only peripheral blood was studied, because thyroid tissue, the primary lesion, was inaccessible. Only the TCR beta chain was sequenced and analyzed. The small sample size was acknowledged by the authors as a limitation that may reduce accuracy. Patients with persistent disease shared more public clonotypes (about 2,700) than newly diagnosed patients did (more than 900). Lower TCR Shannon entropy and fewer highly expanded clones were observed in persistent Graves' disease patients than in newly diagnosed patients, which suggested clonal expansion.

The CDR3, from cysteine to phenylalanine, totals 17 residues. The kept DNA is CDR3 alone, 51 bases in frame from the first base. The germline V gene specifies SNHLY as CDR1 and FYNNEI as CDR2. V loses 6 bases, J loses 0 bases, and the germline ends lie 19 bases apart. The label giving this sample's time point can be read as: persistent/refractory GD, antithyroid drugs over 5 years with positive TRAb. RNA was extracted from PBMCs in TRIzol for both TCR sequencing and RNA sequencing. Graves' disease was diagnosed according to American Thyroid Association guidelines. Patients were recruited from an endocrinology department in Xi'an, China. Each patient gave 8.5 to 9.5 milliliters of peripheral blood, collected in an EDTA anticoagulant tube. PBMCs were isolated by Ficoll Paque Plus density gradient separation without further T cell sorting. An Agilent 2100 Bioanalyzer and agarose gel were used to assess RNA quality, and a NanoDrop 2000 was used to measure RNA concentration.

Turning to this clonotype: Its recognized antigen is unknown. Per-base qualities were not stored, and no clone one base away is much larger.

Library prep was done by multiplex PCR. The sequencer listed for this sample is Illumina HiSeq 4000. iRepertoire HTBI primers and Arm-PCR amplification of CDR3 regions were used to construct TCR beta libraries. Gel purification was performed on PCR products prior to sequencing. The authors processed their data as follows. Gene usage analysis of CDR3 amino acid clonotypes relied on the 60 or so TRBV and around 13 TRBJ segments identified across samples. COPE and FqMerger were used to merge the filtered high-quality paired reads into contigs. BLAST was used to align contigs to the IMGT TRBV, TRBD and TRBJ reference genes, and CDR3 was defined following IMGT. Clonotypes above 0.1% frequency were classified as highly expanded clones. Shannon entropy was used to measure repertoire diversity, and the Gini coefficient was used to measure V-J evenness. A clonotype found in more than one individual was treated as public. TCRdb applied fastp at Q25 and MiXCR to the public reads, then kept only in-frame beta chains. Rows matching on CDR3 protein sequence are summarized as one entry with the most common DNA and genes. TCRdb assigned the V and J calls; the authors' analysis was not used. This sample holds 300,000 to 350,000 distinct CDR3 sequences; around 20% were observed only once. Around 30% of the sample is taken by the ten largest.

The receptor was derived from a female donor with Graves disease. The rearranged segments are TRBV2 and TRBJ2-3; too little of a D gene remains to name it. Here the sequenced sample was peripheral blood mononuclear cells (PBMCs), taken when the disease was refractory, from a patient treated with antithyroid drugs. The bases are TGTGCCAGCAGCAGAAAGGTGGCGCAATCTAGCACAGATACGCAGTATTTT. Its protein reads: CASSRKVAQSSTDTQYF.